Following are 18 T cell receptor beta chains from one sample sequenced in a study of T cell repertoires in cytomegalovirus infection. These receptors are not linked to any known antigen. Using its own MiXCR run on the reads, TCRdb lists one record per CDR3 protein. The sample has fewer than 350,000 distinct CDR3 sequences; 25% to 35% are singletons. The sequences come from cultured PBMCs, collected from culture after CMV antigen stimulation. All receptors derive from a human donor in good health (CMV status not recorded). Some clones in this sample may be carry-over from other donors' samples.

This rearrangement joins TRBV2 to TRBJ1-5, with 8 bases identical to TRBD1. This CDR3 has 16 amino acids. Germline assignment: CDR1 SNHLY and CDR2 FYNNEI. V was clipped by 5 bases and J by 1 base; unmatched bases: 7. The chain's CDR3 is CASSIETGASNQPQHF. In nucleotides, the CDR3 is TGTGCCAGCAGTATTGAGACAGGGGCAAGCAATCAGCCCCAGCATTTT.

The chain is built from TRBV19 and TRBJ2-5; 10 bases match TRBD2. J was trimmed by 3 bases and V by 3 bases; bases with no gene match: 1. CDR3 length: 14 amino acids. Germline V gene data show CDR1 as LNHDA and CDR2 as SQIVND (reference sequence). The CDR3 DNA is TGTGCCAGTAGTATCCTAGCGGGGGAAGAGACCCAGTACTTC. It specifies CASSILAGEETQYF.

The gene calls are TRBV6-6 and TRBJ2-7; the D gene could be TRBD1 or TRBD2 (6 bases each). Trimming removed 2 bases at V and 3 bases at J, with 17 bases between. CDR3 length: 16 residues. Per the germline V gene, CDR1 is MNHNY and CDR2 is SVGAGI (reference sequence). The CDR3 DNA follows: TGTGCCAGCAGTTACCGCCGCGGGACACTAATCTACGAGCAGTACTTC. Its translation is CASSYRRGTLIYEQYF.

The V gene is TRBV11-2, the J gene TRBJ1-6; D is undetermined. The CDR3 loop spans 15 amino acids. Trimming cost V 0 bases and J 7 bases, with 10 bases left between them. Germline loops: CDR1 SGHAT, CDR2 FQNNGV. CDR3 nucleotides: TGTGCCAGCAGCTTAGACCAGATACGGAATTCACCCCTCCACTTT. Protein product: CASSLDQIRNSPLHF.

V gene TRBV7-6 combines with J gene TRBJ1-2, with TRBD1 as a possible D gene (5 bases). The CDR3 length is 16 residues. The ends were cut back, 0 bases at V and 2 bases at J, with 13 bases in the middle. Germline loops: CDR1 SGHVS, CDR2 FNYEAQ. CDR3 in DNA: TGTGCCAGCAGCTTAGCGATCCGGGCAGGGAACTATGGCTACACCTTC. Protein sequence: CASSLAIRAGNYGYTF.

V usage is TRBV6-6 and J usage is TRBJ2-7; D is ambiguous. Trimming stripped 0 bases from V and 3 bases from J, with 12 bases between. This CDR3 is built from 15 residues. The germline V gene has CDR1 MNHNY and CDR2 SVGAGI (reference sequence). Here the CDR3 DNA reads TGTGCCAGCAGTTACTCGTGGACCGGCGGCTACGAGCAGTACTTC. Translation: CASSYSWTGGYEQYF.

The chain employs TRBV12-3 or TRBV12-4 and TRBJ1-2; D ambiguous. The CDR3 contains 13 residues. With 3 bases removed from V and 1 base from J, the gap between germline ends came to 6 bases. In DNA, the CDR3 is TGTGCCAGCAGTTTTTTGGGTAACTATGGCTACACCTTC. This codes for CASSFLGNYGYTF.

This clonotype was picked up a small number of times. The chain carries TRBV20-1 and TRBJ2-7; possible D gene TRBD2, 7 bases. Germline V lookup: CDR1 DFQATT, CDR2 SNEGSKA (reference sequence). Trimming left V 0 bases short and J 3 bases short, with 15 bases between. The CDR3 is made up of 15 amino acids. The CDR3 spells CSARDKEGGHYEQYF. DNA for the CDR3: TGCAGTGCTAGAGACAAGGAGGGGGGGCACTACGAGCAGTACTTC.

This clonotype was seen more than once but under ten times. The gene calls are TRBV6-1 and TRBJ1-2; D remains ambiguous. The CDR3 is made up of 17 amino acids. Per germline, CDR1 MNHNS and CDR2 SASEGT. Trimming pared 1 base from V and 2 bases from J, leaving 17 bases between. CDR3 sequence (DNA): TGTGCCAGCAGTGAAGTCGATTCCGGACGGATAAACTATGGCTACACCTTC. It yields the protein CASSEVDSGRINYGYTF.

The gene calls are TRBV2 and TRBJ2-3, with a tentative D call TRBD2 (6 bases). The CDR3 covers 15 residues. The V end was cut by 4 bases, the J end by 0 bases, with 11 bases between. Per germline, CDR1 SNHLY and CDR2 FYNNEI. The CDR3 nucleotides read TGTGCCAGCAGTGGCGGGACGGCTAGCACAGATACGCAGTATTTT. It encodes CASSGGTASTDTQYF.

V is TRBV7-2 and J is TRBJ1-1; 7 nucleotides align to TRBD1. This CDR3 contains 16 residues. Germline loops: CDR1 SGHTA, CDR2 FQGNSA. Unmatched junction bases numbered 9, after V lost 5 bases and J lost 0 bases. CDR3 bases: TGTGCCAGCAGCGGACCCTCGGGACAGATGAACACTGAAGCTTTCTTT. Translation: CASSGPSGQMNTEAFF.

This clonotype came up a few times. The CDR3 protein is CASRGSRGYTF. DNA of the CDR3: TGTGCCAGCAGGGGTAGTAGAGGCTACACCTTC. The chain links TRBV12-3 or TRBV12-4 to TRBJ1-2, with no clear D. CDR3 length: 11 amino acids. The germline V and J ends were trimmed by 6 bases and 8 bases, with 10 bases remaining between them.

The chain carries TRBV7-9 and TRBJ2-1; D could derive from TRBD1 or TRBD2 (5 bases each). V was cut by 5 bases and J by 8 bases, with 19 bases left in between. From germline, CDR1 is SEHNR and CDR2 FQNEAQ (reference sequence). The CDR3 has 15 amino acids. The CDR3 loop is CASSPRDGRVDEQFF. The CDR3 region has the DNA TGTGCCAGCAGCCCCCGGGACGGCAGGGTCGATGAGCAGTTCTTC.

Ten or more counts support this clonotype. V gene TRBV7-3 combines with J gene TRBJ2-1; D might be TRBD2 (6 bases). V lost 5 bases to trimming and J lost 3 bases, with 14 bases between them. The CDR3 sequence is 15 residues long. Germline loops: CDR1 SGHTA, CDR2 FQGTGA. The CDR3 region is CASSLGGANYNEQFF. The CDR3 bases are TGTGCCAGCAGCCTCGGCGGGGCTAACTACAATGAGCAGTTCTTC.

V gene TRBV10-1 combines with J gene TRBJ2-2; TRBD1 might be the D (5 bases). Germline CDR1 is WNHNN and CDR2 is SYGVQD (reference sequence). CDR3 length: 14 residues. Between the trimmed V and J ends, which lost 5 bases and 1 base, there was a span of 8 bases. DNA of the CDR3: TGCGCCAGCAGTAATACAGGGAACACCGGGGAGCTGTTTTTT. Translating it yields CASSNTGNTGELFF.

This clonotype turned up a few times. One end of the junction varies from germline; a read error may be responsible. The V call is TRBV7-4, the J call TRBJ2-1, with a tentative D call TRBD2 (5 bases). From germline, CDR1 is SGHVT and CDR2 SQSDAQ. The CDR3 extends over 12 amino acids. CDR3 sequence: CASSPEGLPLVF. In nucleotides, the CDR3 is TGTGCCAGCAGCCCCGAAGGACTCCCTCTCGTCTTC.

V is TRBV5-6 and J is TRBJ1-1; TRBD1 might be the D (5 bases). The CDR3 totals 14 residues. CDR1 and CDR2 (germline): SGHDT, YYEEEE. The V end was cut by 8 bases, the J end by 0 bases, with 14 bases between. DNA for the CDR3: TGTGCCAGTCGCAGGGCCGACATGAACACTGAAGCTTTCTTT. Amino acid sequence: CASRRADMNTEAFF.

Notes on this clonotype: A read error may explain this, as a much larger clone is one base away. This chain joins TRBV9 and TRBJ2-6; 8 bases agree with TRBD1. This CDR3 is built from 14 residues. CDR1 SGDLS and CDR2 YYNGEE come from the germline V gene. In nucleotides, the CDR3 is TGTGCCAGCAGCGGGACCCAGGGGGCCAACGCCCTGACTTTC. This encodes CASSGTQGANALTF.